This TCR beta chain stems from a study of T cell responses to AZD1222 COVID-19 vaccine (dated by TCRdb to the early 2020s). General notes on the study: A total of around 240 trial participants underwent TCR sequencing, of whom more than 200 had received two doses of AZD1222 and about 26 had received two doses of the MenACWY control vaccine. Trial participants were enrolled into age subgroups of 18-55, 56-69 and 70-plus years, which contained about 150, 28 and 57 TCR-sequenced participants, respectively. Points the paper makes about the study in general: Conclusions about previously exposed vaccinees are limited, since just a handful of AZD1222 recipients were seropositive for SARS-CoV-2 at baseline. In the small 56-69-year group, the increase in depth fell short of significance, most likely because of low power. After two AZD1222 doses, spike-specific TCR breadth and depth were significantly higher than at day 0 and than in MenACWY recipients. No day 14 peak-response samples were available, so repertoires were characterized only after the peak T cell response. Reportedly, close to half of the unique spike-specific TCRs recognized epitopes lying outside the regions that are mutated in the B.1.351 and B.1.1.7 variants. The whole spike protein was spanned by vaccine-associated CD4 TCRs, and dominant responses were seen in regions 160-218 and 743-854. Most participants were white British and females outnumbered males, and the authors suggested that clonal diversity may have been underestimated.

The cysteine opens and the phenylalanine closes a CDR3 of 15 amino acids. Just the 45-base CDR3 DNA is kept, in frame starting at base 1. The germline V gene specifies SGHNT as CDR1 and YENEEA as CDR2. V sheds 0 bases and J sheds 2 bases, leaving 10 bases between their ends. The CDR3 regions of human TCRbeta chains were subjected to immunosequencing. The published analysis was carried out like this. TCRs in the repertoires were matched against a reference library of SARS-CoV-2-specific TCRs that had been generated with the MIRA antigen-specificity platform. Breadth was defined as the fraction of unique TCRs that were SARS-CoV-2-associated, and depth was defined as the fraction of total T cells that were SARS-CoV-2-associated. Using the MIRA data, each spike-specific TCR was mapped to the spike region that the TCR reacts to and placed in a CD4 or CD8 class. Log10-transformed breadth and depth values were compared by one-way ANOVA with Sidak's multiple comparisons tests. TCRdb mirrors the immuneACCESS table, restricted to in-frame sequences. Some clones are absent from its copies; in checked studies, under half trace to an unresolved V gene, and the reason for the others is unknown. V and J calls and clone size follow that table, whereas D and trimming were derived from the DNA. The sample data list roughly 200,000 clones, and about 89% of these were observed just once. Together, the top ten hold 1.5% to 2% of the sample.

The time point label here, explained by the study, means: about 28 days (+/-7) after the second vaccine dose. AZD1222 recipients whose second dose came at about 4 weeks and those whose second dose came at about 12 weeks were combined into one group, since spike-specific TCR depth and breadth did not differ between the two schedules. Vaccinee samples were obtained from the UK trials COV001 and COV002, which included a single-blind randomized controlled phase 2/3 trial of AZD1222 (ChAdOx1 nCoV-19) in healthy adults. For TCRbeta chain sequencing, PBMC samples from trial participants were taken at day 0 and at day 28 after the second dose. Points on this clone: There is no known antigen for this receptor. Base quality data are lacking; no much larger clone is found one base away.

The input for sequencing was peripheral blood, taken 28 days after the second AZD1222 dose. The source is an adult who received the AZD1222 COVID-19 vaccine. The chain is assembled from TRBV11-3 and TRBJ1-1, with the identity of the D gene unclear. CDR3 region: CASSLDSRVNTEAFF. The sequence in DNA is TGTGCCAGCAGCTTAGATAGTCGGGTTAACACTGAAGCTTTCTTT. The entire variable domain, with the stretches around the CDR3 drawn from the reference TRBV11-3 and TRBJ1-1 proteins, is EAGVVQSPRYKIIEKKQPVAFWCNPISGHNTLYWYLQNLGQGPELLIRYENEEAVDDSQLPKDRFSAERLKGVDSTLKIQPAELGDSAVYLCASSLDSRVNTEAFFGQGTRLTVV.